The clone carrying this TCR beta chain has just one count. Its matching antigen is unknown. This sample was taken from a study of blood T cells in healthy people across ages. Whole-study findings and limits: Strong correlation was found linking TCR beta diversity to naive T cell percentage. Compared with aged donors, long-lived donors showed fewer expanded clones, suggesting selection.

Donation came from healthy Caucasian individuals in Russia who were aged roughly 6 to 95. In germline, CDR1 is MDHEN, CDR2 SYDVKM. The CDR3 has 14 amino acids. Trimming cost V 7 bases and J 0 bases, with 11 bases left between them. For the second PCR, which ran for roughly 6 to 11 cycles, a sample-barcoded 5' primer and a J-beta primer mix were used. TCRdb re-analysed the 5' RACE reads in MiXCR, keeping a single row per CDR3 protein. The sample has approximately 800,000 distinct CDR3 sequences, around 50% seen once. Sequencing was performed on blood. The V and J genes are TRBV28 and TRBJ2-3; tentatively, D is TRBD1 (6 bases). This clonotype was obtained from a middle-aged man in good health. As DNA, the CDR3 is TGTGCCAGCAAATTGGACAGCAGCACAGATACGCAGTATTTT. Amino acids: CASKLDSSTDTQYF.